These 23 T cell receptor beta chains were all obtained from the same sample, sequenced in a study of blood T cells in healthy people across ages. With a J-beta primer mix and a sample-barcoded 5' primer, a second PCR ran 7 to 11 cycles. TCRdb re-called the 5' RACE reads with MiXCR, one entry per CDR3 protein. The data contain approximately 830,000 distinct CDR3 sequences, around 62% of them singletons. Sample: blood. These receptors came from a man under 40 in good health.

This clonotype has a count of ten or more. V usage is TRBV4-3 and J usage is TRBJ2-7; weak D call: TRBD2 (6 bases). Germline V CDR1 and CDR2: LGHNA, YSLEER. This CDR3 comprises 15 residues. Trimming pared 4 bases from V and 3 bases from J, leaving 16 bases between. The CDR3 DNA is TGCGCCAGCAGCCCAGGGACTTCTATTCGCTACGAGCAGTACTTC. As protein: CASSPGTSIRYEQYF.

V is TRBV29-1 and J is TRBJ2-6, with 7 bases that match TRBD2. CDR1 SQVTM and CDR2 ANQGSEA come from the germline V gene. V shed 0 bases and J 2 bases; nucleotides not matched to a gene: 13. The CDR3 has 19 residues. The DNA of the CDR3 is TGCAGCGTTGAAGATCTTGGGACTACAAAACAAGCTGGGGCCAACGTCCTGACTTTC. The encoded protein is CSVEDLGTTKQAGANVLTF.

CDR3 sequence reads: CASSSGLAGGPYEQYF. CDR3 sequence (DNA): TGTGCCAGCAGTTCGGGACTAGCGGGAGGTCCCTACGAGCAGTACTTC. The genes are TRBV27 and TRBJ2-7; 15 bases map to TRBD2. With 4 bases clipped from V and 2 bases from J, the junction kept 3 bases outside the gene matches. Germline V CDR1 and CDR2: MNHEY, SMNVEV (reference sequence). This CDR3 is 16 amino acids long.

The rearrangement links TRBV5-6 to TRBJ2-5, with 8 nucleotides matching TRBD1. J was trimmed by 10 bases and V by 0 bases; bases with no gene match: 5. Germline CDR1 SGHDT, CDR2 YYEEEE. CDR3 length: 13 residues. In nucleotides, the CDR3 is TGTGCCAGCAGCTTGGGGACAGGGTTGCACCAGTACTTC. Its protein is CASSLGTGLHQYF.

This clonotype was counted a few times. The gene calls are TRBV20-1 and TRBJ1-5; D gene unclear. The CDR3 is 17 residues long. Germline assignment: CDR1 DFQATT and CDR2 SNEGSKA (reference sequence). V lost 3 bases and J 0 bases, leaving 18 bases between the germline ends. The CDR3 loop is CSASGPGSFISNQPQHF. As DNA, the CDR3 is TGCAGTGCTAGCGGGCCGGGATCCTTTATTAGCAATCAGCCCCAGCATTTT.

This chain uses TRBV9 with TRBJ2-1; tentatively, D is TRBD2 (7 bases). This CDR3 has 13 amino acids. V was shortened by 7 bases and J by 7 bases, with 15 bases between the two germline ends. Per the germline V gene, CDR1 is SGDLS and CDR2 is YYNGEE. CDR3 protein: CASSDGGPNEQFF. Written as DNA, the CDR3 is TGTGCCAGCTCCGACGGGGGGCCTAATGAGCAGTTCTTC.

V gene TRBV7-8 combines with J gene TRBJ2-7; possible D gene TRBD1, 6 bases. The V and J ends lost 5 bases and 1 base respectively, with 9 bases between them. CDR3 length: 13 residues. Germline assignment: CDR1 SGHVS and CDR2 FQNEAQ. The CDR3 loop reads CASSHTGSYEQYF. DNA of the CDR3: TGTGCCAGCAGCCATACAGGGTCCTACGAGCAGTACTTC.

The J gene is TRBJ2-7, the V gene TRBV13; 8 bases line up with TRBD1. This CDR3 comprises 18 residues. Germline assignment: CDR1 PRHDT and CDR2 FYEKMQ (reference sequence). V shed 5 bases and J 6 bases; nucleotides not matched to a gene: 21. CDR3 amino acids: CASSDKSILEDRVSEQYF. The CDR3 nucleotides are TGTGCCAGCAGCGATAAGAGCATCCTAGAGGACAGGGTAAGCGAGCAGTACTTC. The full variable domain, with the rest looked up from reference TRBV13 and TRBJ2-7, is AAGVIQSPRHLIKEKRETATLKCYPIPRHDTVYWYQQGPGQDPQFLISFYEKMQSDKGSIPDRFSAQQFSDYHSELNMSSLELGDSALYFCASSDKSILEDRVSEQYFGPGTRLTVT.

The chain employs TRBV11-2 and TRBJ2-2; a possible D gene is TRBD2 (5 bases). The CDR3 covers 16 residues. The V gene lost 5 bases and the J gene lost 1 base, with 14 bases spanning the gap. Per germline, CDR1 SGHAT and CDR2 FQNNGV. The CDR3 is CASSIPSGRNTGELFF. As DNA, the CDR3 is TGTGCCAGCAGCATACCTTCTGGGAGGAACACCGGGGAGCTGTTTTTT.

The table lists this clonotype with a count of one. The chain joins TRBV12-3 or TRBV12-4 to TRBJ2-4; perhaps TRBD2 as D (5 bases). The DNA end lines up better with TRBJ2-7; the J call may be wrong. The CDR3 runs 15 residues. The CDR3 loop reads CASSPIGLPAYEQYF. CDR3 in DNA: TGTGCCAGCAGTCCGATCGGACTTCCAGCCTACGAGCAGTACTTC.

DNA of the CDR3: TGTGCCAGCAGTTTAGCGATAGGGACAGGGCGATTCTACGAGCAGTACTTC. It codes for CASSLAIGTGRFYEQYF. The rearrangement uses TRBV12-3 or TRBV12-4 and TRBJ2-5, with TRBD1 matching 9 bases. The assigned J gene may be wrong: the sequence end matches TRBJ2-7 better. The CDR3 totals 17 residues.

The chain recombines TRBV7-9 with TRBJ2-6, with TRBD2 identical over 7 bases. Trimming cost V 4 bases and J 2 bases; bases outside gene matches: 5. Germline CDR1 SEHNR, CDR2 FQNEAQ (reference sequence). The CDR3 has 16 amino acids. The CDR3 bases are TGTGCCAGCAGCTCTACCCGGGGGGCTGGGGCCAACGTCCTGACTTTC. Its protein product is CASSSTRGAGANVLTF.

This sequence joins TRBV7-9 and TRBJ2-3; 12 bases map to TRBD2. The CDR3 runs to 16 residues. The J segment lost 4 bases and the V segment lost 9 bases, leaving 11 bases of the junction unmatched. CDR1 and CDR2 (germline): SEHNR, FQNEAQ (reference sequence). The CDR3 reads CASSSGGAVSSDTQYF. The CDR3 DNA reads TGTGCCAGTTCTAGCGGGGGGGCCGTGTCCTCAGATACGCAGTATTTT.

The chain's CDR3 is CAWSGLVGNEQFF. CDR3 coding DNA: TGTGCCTGGAGTGGGCTGGTCGGCAATGAGCAGTTCTTC. V is TRBV30 and J is TRBJ2-1; D is unclear. This CDR3 has 13 residues. V lost 1 base, J lost 6 bases, and 10 bases lay in between. Germline CDR1 and CDR2: GTSNPN and SVGIG (reference sequence).

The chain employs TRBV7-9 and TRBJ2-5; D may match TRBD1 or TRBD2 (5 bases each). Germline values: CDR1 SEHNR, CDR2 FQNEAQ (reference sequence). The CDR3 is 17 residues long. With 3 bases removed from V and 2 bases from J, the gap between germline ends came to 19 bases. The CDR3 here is CASSFPGWDGSQETQYF. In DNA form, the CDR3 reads TGTGCCAGCAGCTTCCCTGGGTGGGACGGATCACAAGAGACCCAGTACTTC.

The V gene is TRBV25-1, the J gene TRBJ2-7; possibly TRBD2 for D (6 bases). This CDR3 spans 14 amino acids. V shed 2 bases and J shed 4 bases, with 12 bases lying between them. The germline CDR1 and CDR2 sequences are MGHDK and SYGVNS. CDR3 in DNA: TGTGCCAGCAGTGAACTCGGGGCGGGGTACGAGCAGTACTTC. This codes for CASSELGAGYEQYF.

CDR3 amino acids: CASREEGAFEQYF. CDR3 DNA sequence: TGTGCCAGCAGGGAAGAGGGGGCCTTCGAGCAGTACTTC. This chain uses TRBV25-1 with TRBJ2-7; TRBD1 aligns across 7 bases. The length of the CDR3 is 13 residues. The J segment lost 6 bases and the V segment lost 6 bases, leaving 8 bases of the junction unmatched. From germline, CDR1 is MGHDK and CDR2 SYGVNS.

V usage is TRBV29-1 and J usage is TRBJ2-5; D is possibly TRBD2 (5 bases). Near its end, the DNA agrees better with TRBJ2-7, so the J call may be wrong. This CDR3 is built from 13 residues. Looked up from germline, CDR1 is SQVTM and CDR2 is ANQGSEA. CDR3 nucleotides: TGCAGCGTTGATAAGGCAGGCGGGCACGAGCAGTACTTC. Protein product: CSVDKAGGHEQYF.

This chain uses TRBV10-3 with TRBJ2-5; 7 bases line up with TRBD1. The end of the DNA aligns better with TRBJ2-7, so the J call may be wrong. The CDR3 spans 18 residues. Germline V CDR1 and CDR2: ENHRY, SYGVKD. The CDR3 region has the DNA TGTGCCATCAGTGAGAGGGGAGACCCGACAGGGCCACTCGACGAGCAGTACTTC. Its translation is CAISERGDPTGPLDEQYF.

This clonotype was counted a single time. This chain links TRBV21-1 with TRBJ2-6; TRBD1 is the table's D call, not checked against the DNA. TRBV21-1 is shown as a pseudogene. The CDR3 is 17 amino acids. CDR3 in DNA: TGTGCCAGCAGCCCGGGACAGAGCCGCTCTGGGGCCAACGTCCTGACTTTC. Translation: CASSPGQSRSGANVLTF.

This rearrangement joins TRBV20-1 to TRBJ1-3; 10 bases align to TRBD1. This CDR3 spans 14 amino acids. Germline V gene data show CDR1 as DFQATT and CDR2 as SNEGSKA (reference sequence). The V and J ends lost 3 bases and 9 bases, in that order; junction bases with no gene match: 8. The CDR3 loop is CSARRGTGVGTIYF. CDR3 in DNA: TGCAGTGCTAGGCGTGGGACAGGGGTCGGCACCATATATTTT.

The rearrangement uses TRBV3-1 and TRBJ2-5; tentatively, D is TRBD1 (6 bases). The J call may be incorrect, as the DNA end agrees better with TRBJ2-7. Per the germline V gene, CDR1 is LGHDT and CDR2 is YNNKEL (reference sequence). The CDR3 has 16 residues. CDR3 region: CASSQGIRDKSYEQYF. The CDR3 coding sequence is TGTGCCAGCAGCCAGGGTATCCGGGACAAGTCCTACGAGCAGTACTTC.

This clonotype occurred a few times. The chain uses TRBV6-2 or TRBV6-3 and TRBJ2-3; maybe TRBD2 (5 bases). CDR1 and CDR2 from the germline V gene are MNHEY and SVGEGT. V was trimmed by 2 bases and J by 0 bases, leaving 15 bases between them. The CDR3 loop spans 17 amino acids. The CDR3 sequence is CASSYIAGRASTDTQYF. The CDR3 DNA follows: TGTGCCAGCAGTTACATCGCGGGCCGAGCCAGCACAGATACGCAGTATTTT.